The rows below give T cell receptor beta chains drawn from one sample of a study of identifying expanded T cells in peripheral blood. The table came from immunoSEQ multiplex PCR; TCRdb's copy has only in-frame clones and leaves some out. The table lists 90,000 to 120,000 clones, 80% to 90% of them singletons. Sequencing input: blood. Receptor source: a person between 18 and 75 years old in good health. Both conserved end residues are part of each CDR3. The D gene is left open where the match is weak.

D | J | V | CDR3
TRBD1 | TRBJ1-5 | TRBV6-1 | CASSRLGQGDQPQHF
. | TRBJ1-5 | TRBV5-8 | CASSLAGFYSNQPQHF
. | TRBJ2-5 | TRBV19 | CASRGGDPLFGVQETQYF
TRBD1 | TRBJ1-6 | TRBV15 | CATRPGDRDSYNSPLHF
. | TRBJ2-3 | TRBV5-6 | CASSLRVSTSTDTQYF
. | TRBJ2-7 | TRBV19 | CASSSRSGADEQYF
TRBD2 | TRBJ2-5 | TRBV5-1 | CASGGLAGEVETQYF
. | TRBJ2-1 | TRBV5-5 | CASSWELGSSSYNEQFF
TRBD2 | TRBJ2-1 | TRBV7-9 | CASLSGLLIGEQFF
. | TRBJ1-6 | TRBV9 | CASSVGTSYNSPLHF
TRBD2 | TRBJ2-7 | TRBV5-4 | CASSGRSGGAHEQYF
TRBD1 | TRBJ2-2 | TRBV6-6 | CATLDRLNTGELFF
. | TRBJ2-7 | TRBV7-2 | CASSLGLAASYEQYF
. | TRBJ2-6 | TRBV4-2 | CASSHAGANVLTF
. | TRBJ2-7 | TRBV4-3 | CASSQDNGYYEQYF
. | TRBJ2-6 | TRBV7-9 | CASSTSGANVLTF
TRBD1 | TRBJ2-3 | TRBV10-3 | CASNRGDTQYF
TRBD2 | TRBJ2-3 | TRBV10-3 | CAISGGTSLTDTQYF
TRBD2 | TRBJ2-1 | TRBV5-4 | CASSPSLAGANEQFF
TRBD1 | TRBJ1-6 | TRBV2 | CASGEQGADNSPLHF
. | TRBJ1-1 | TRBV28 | CAITTRADTEAFF
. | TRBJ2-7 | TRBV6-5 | CASSWVGDYEQYF
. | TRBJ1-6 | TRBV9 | CASSPLGLNNSPLHF
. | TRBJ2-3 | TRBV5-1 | CASSPLAPTPDTQYF
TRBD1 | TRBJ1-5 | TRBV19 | CASSPQGQGFGQPQHF
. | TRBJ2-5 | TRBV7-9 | CASSPRGGLTETQYF
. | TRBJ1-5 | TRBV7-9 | CASSYGGRGGNQPQHF
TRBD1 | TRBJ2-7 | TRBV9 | CASSPRTGFNNEQYF
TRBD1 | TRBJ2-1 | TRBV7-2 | CASSGDRGTRDEQFF
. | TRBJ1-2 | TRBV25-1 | CASSEQGYGYTF
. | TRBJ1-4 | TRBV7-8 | CASSSGTFSGEKLFF
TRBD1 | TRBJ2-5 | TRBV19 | CASSFSSGTAQETQYF
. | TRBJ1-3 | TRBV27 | CASSSATTGNTIYF
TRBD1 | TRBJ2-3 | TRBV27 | CASSNRGTDTQYF
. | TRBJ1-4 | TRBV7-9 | CASSVGHRNEKLFF
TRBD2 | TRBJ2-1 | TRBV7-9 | CASSFPSGGQIYSYNEQFF
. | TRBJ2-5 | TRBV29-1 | CSVGPSTGNQETQYF
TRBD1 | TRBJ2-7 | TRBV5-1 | CASTAQGTYEQYF
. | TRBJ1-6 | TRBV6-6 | CASSPEGRGVSPLHF
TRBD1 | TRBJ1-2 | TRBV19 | CASIRQGGSNYGYTF
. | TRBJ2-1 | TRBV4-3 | CASSQDTAAYNEQFF
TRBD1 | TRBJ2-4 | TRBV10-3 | CAISESGQGLAKNIQYF
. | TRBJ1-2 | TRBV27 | CASSFEGYYGYTF
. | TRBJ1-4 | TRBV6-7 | CASSYDPGQKCGEKLFF
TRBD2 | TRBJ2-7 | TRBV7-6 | CASSLDYGGGNNEQYF
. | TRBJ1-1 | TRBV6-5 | CASSYSRDRFEAFF
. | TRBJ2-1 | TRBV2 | CASKMGGGAYNEQFF
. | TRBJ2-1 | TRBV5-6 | CASSFGFPDNEQFF
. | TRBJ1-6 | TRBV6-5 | CASSYSSGAPGSPLHF
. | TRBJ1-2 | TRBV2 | CASSVAGNYGYTF
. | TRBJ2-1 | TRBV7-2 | CASSVSRDTPFNEQFF
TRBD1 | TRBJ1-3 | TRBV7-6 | CASSPARGGGNTIYF
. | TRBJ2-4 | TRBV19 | CASSRDIQYF